This passage covers 29 T cell receptor beta chains from one sample sequenced in a study of shared clonotypes between healthy human individuals. Data came from immunoSEQ multiplex PCR; TCRdb stores just in-frame clones and leaves some out. The table includes 2 million to 2.5 million clones, 80% to 95% detected once. Sample: naive CD4+ T cells from PBMCs. Documented subset: CD45RA+ positively selected. The receptor set was obtained from a young man in good health. Some clones in this sample may be carry-over from other donors' samples.

The chain employs TRBV15 and TRBJ2-7; D remains unclear. Germline lookup yields CDR1 LNHNV and CDR2 YYDKDF (reference sequence). This CDR3 has 11 residues. The V end was cut by 4 bases, the J end by 6 bases, with 7 bases between. The CDR3 nucleotides are TGTGCCACCAGCACCTGGAGCGAGCAGTACTTC. Its protein product is CATSTWSEQYF.

This rearrangement joins TRBV7-8 to TRBJ1-1; 7 positions match TRBD1. Germline CDR1 reads SGHVS; CDR2 reads FQNEAQ. This CDR3 has 17 amino acids. With 4 bases clipped from V and 3 bases from J, the junction kept 14 bases outside the gene matches. CDR3 nucleotide sequence: TGTGCCAGCAGCTCCCCCCGTTCGAGGGGGCTCCACACTGAAGCTTTCTTT. It is translated as CASSSPRSRGLHTEAFF.

V is TRBV11-2 and J is TRBJ1-1; no reliable D call. The germline V and J ends were trimmed by 3 bases and 1 base, with 6 bases remaining between them. This CDR3 is 13 amino acids long. Germline assignment: CDR1 SGHAT and CDR2 FQNNGV. This CDR3 is CASSFHRNTEAFF. The DNA of the CDR3 is TGTGCCAGCAGCTTCCACAGGAACACTGAAGCTTTCTTT.

The J gene is TRBJ2-1, the V gene TRBV7-6; tentatively, D is TRBD1 or TRBD2 (5 bases each). V shed 3 bases and J shed 10 bases, with 7 bases lying between them. This CDR3 spans 11 amino acids. Germline values: CDR1 SGHVS, CDR2 FNYEAQ. The CDR3 coding sequence is TGTGCCAGCAGCTTCCGGGACGAGCAGTTCTTC. Its translation is CASSFRDEQFF.

The chain recombines TRBV9 with TRBJ2-5; D is perhaps TRBD2 (5 bases). Trimming left V 4 bases short and J 2 bases short, with 9 bases between. This CDR3 has 13 residues. Germline V gene lookup returns CDR1 SGDLS and CDR2 YYNGEE. This chain's CDR3 is CASSIASQETQYF. CDR3 coding DNA: TGTGCCAGCAGCATAGCGTCTCAAGAGACCCAGTACTTC.

The chain links TRBV5-1 to TRBJ2-1; D call uncertain. Trimming took 0 bases from V and 0 from J, leaving 7 bases between them. The germline gives CDR1 SGHRS, CDR2 YFSETQ. The CDR3 consists of 15 residues. DNA of the CDR3: TGCGCCAGCAGCTTGGTTGATTACTCCTACAATGAGCAGTTCTTC. This encodes CASSLVDYSYNEQFF.

V gene TRBV9 combines with J gene TRBJ1-5; D not certain. V was shortened by 0 bases and J by 0 bases, with 7 bases between the two germline ends. The CDR3 has 15 amino acids. Germline lookup yields CDR1 SGDLS and CDR2 YYNGEE. The DNA of the CDR3 is TGTGCCAGCAGCGTAGATGGCTATAGCAATCAGCCCCAGCATTTT. This codes for CASSVDGYSNQPQHF.

This clone was seen more than once but under ten times. The chain carries TRBV18 and TRBJ1-1, with TRBD1 matching 7 bases. The CDR3 runs to 17 residues. V was pared by 6 bases and J by 0 bases, with 13 bases of the junction left unmatched. CDR1 and CDR2 (germline): KGHSH, LQKENI. The CDR3 region is CASSESRGQLMNTEAFF. DNA for the CDR3: TGTGCCAGCTCCGAAAGTCGGGGACAGCTCATGAACACTGAAGCTTTCTTT. Complete variable domain (other parts from reference TRBV18 and TRBJ1-1): NAGVMQNPRHLVRRRGQEARLRCSPMKGHSHVYWYRQLPEEGLKFMVYLQKENIIDESGMPKERFSAEFPKEGPSILRIQQVVRGDSAAYFCASSESRGQLMNTEAFFGQGTRLTVV.

The count of this clone is one. The chain has TRBV7-3 and TRBJ2-2, with D perhaps TRBD1 (6 bases). Germline V CDR1 and CDR2: SGHTA, FQGTGA. Trimming removed 0 bases at V and 6 bases at J, with 14 bases between. This CDR3 is 16 amino acids long. The CDR3 nucleotides read TGTGCCAGCAGCTTAACAGGGGGTCAGGTTGCCGGGGAGCTGTTTTTT. Protein: CASSLTGGQVAGELFF.

On this clone itself: The same CDR3 arises from other DNA sequences in this sample as well. J is TRBJ2-7 and V is TRBV7-2; 13 bases are a match to TRBD2. The CDR3 spans 15 residues. V was clipped by 1 base and J by 4 bases; unmatched bases: 1. Germline values: CDR1 SGHTA, CDR2 FQGNSA. The DNA for the CDR3 is TGTGCCAGCAGCTTAGGGGGACTAGCGGGGTACGAGCAGTACTTC. Its translation: CASSLGGLAGYEQYF.

This clone was detected only once. CDR3 DNA sequence: TGCGCCAGCAGCAAAAACCCGGACAGGAGGGGGACTGAAGCTTTCTTT. It specifies CASSKNPDRRGTEAFF. The V and J genes are TRBV5-1 and TRBJ1-1; 7 positions match TRBD1. Germline values: CDR1 SGHRS, CDR2 YFSETQ. The CDR3 spans 16 residues. With V trimmed by 4 bases and J by 5 bases, 14 bases remained unmatched.

V is TRBV7-3 and J is TRBJ2-6; D call uncertain. The V end was cut by 5 bases, the J end by 2 bases, with 10 bases between. This CDR3 contains 15 residues. Germline V CDR1 and CDR2: SGHTA, FQGTGA. The CDR3 nucleotides read TGTGCCAGCAGCCCCGCCCTACCTGGGGCCAACGTCCTGACTTTC. Protein: CASSPALPGANVLTF.

The chain joins TRBV28 to TRBJ2-7; D might be TRBD1 (6 bases). Trimming removed 7 bases from V and 6 bases from J, with 16 bases in between. This CDR3 region has 13 residues. The germline V gene has CDR1 MDHEN and CDR2 SYDVKM. The CDR3 region has the DNA TGTGCCAGCAATGAAAATGGGGGCTCCGAGCAGTACTTC. It codes for CASNENGGSEQYF.

The chain joins TRBV30 to TRBJ1-3, with 8 bases matching TRBD1. V dropped 6 bases and J dropped 2; count of bases not matched to a gene: 3. The CDR3 length is 13 residues. From germline, CDR1 is GTSNPN and CDR2 SVGIG (reference sequence). Written as DNA, the CDR3 is TGTGCCTGTAACAGGGGGGCTGGAAACACCATATATTTT. It encodes CACNRGAGNTIYF.

This clone has only one observation. CDR3 bases: TGCGCCAGCAGCCAAGATCTCACCGGACTAGAAATCGGCGAGCAGTACTTC. Protein product: CASSQDLTGLEIGEQYF. This rearrangement joins TRBV4-3 to TRBJ2-7; TRBD2 agrees at 7 bases. The V gene's germline CDR1 is LGHNA and CDR2 YSLEER. V was pared by 0 bases and J by 6 bases, with 14 bases of the junction left unmatched. This CDR3 contains 17 residues.

As to this clone: Distinct nucleotide sequences in the sample also encode this CDR3. The chain has TRBV6-1 and TRBJ1-1, with D uncertain. CDR1 and CDR2 from the germline V gene are MNHNS and SASEGT. Trimming stripped 4 bases from V and 4 bases from J, with 13 bases between. This CDR3 contains 14 residues. The CDR3, as DNA: TGTGCCAGCAGTGCTTTCCGGGGAGGCACTGAAGCTTTCTTT. It codes for CASSAFRGGTEAFF.

The chain couples TRBV4-2 to TRBJ1-1; 12 bases are shared with TRBD1. After removal of 1 base from V and 6 bases from J, the junction contained 12 bases not matched to a gene. Looked up from germline, CDR1 is LGHNA and CDR2 is YNFKEQ. This CDR3 is built from 18 residues. CDR3 sequence: CASSQGGTGGPKGSEAFF. As DNA, the CDR3 is TGTGCCAGCAGCCAAGGAGGGACAGGGGGCCCGAAGGGGTCTGAAGCTTTCTTT.

This chain uses TRBV6-5 with TRBJ1-5; D remains ambiguous. Trimming stripped 4 bases from V and 3 bases from J, with 10 bases between. The CDR3 runs 14 residues. Germline values: CDR1 MNHEY, CDR2 SVGAGI. The CDR3 DNA reads as TGTGCCAGCAGTTCGGACGGCGCCAATCAGCCCCAGCATTTT. This translates into CASSSDGANQPQHF.

The rearrangement uses TRBV2 and TRBJ2-1; D is unclear. This CDR3 is built from 17 residues. CDR1 and CDR2 from the germline V gene are SNHLY and FYNNEI. Trimming stripped 4 bases from V and 0 bases from J, with 16 bases between. Here the CDR3 DNA reads TGTGCCAGCAGTGGGGGAAGAACGTCAAGCTCCTACAATGAGCAGTTCTTC. Translation: CASSGGRTSSSYNEQFF.

The CDR3 spells CASSRGPGDTQYF. CDR3 sequence (DNA): TGCGCCAGCAGTAGAGGACCTGGGGATACGCAGTATTTT. V gene TRBV5-1 combines with J gene TRBJ2-3; D gene ambiguous. The CDR3 consists of 13 residues. Trimming removed 5 bases at V and 6 bases at J, with 13 bases between. Germline CDR1 is SGHRS and CDR2 is YFSETQ.

This clone was seen once. The rearrangement joins TRBV21-1 to TRBJ1-1. TRBV21-1 is a recognized pseudogene. This CDR3 is 13 amino acids long. CDR3 amino acids: CASSKGENTEAFF. Written as DNA, the CDR3 is TGTGCCAGCAGCAAGGGGGAGAACACTGAAGCTTTCTTT.

This sequence joins TRBV28 and TRBJ1-1, with D hard to call. Germline loops: CDR1 MDHEN, CDR2 SYDVKM. The CDR3 length is 16 residues. Between the trimmed V and J ends, which lost 5 bases and 2 bases, there was a span of 18 bases. The CDR3 bases are TGTGCCAGCAGTAGAAATTCTGCAACGACCAACACTGAAGCTTTCTTT. This gives the protein CASSRNSATTNTEAFF.

This chain links TRBV27 with TRBJ2-1; 10 positions agree with TRBD1. Unmatched junction bases numbered 4, after V lost 6 bases and J lost 2 bases. The length of the CDR3 is 15 residues. Germline V gives CDR1 MNHEY, CDR2 SMNVEV (reference sequence). As DNA, the CDR3 is TGTGCCAGCAGGGTGGACAGGGGGGCCTACAATGAGCAGTTCTTC. This translates into CASRVDRGAYNEQFF.

The CDR3 spells CASSLTPDSTSYEQYF. The DNA for the CDR3 is TGCGCCAGCAGCTTGACACCCGACAGTACCTCCTACGAGCAGTACTTC. This chain uses TRBV5-1 with TRBJ2-7, with D perhaps matching TRBD1 (5 bases). Germline V gives CDR1 SGHRS, CDR2 YFSETQ. V lost 1 base and J 0 bases, leaving 14 bases between the germline ends. The CDR3 length is 16 residues.

This clone was seen once. The chain employs TRBV5-4 and TRBJ2-3; 8 positions agree with TRBD2. Germline V gene lookup returns CDR1 SGHNT and CDR2 YYREEE (reference sequence). The CDR3 consists of 14 residues. V dropped 5 bases and J dropped 1; count of bases not matched to a gene: 3. The CDR3 sequence: CASSRGGGTDTQYF. DNA of the CDR3: TGTGCCAGCAGTCGGGGGGGCGGCACAGATACGCAGTATTTT. The full variable domain, in which reference TRBV5-4 and TRBJ2-3 provide the parts outside the CDR3, is ETGVTQSPTHLIKTRGQQVTLRCSSQSGHNTVSWYQQALGQGPQFIFQYYREEENGRGNFPPRFSGLQFPNYSSELNVNALELDDSALYLCASSRGGGTDTQYFGPGTRLTVL.

The rearrangement joins TRBV10-3 to TRBJ1-1; possibly TRBD1 for D (5 bases). V was clipped by 0 bases and J by 3 bases, with 17 bases between them. CDR3 size: 17 residues. Germline CDR1 and CDR2: ENHRY and SYGVKD. The CDR3 DNA reads TGTGCCATCAGTGAGTCTTTAAGGGCAGGGCTGGACACTGAAGCTTTCTTT. It yields the protein CAISESLRAGLDTEAFF.

This chain uses TRBV20-1 with TRBJ2-1, with a tentative D call TRBD2 (6 bases). Germline V gene sequence: CDR1 DFQATT, CDR2 SNEGSKA (reference sequence). This CDR3 contains 11 residues. The CDR3 protein is CSCGIGNEQFF. CDR3 DNA sequence: TGCAGCTGCGGGATAGGAAATGAGCAGTTCTTC.

CDR3 DNA: TGTGCCAGCAGTTCCCGGACAGGGACGTCCTCTGGGGCCAACGTCCTGACTTTC. It yields the protein CASSSRTGTSSGANVLTF. This chain links TRBV28 with TRBJ2-6; TRBD1 matches at 8 bases. The length of the CDR3 is 18 residues. The germline gives CDR1 MDHEN, CDR2 SYDVKM. V trimming: 4 bases; J trimming: 0 bases; junction bases outside the gene matches: 8.

The chain has TRBV7-3 and TRBJ2-1; 16 bases map to TRBD2. This CDR3 has 17 amino acids. Germline trimming cut 5 bases from V and 7 bases from J; bases unmatched to any gene: 8. Germline V lookup: CDR1 SGHTA, CDR2 FQGTGA. The CDR3 is CASSAGTSGRAGNEQFF. The CDR3, as DNA: TGTGCCAGCAGCGCCGGGACTAGCGGGAGGGCAGGAAATGAGCAGTTCTTC.